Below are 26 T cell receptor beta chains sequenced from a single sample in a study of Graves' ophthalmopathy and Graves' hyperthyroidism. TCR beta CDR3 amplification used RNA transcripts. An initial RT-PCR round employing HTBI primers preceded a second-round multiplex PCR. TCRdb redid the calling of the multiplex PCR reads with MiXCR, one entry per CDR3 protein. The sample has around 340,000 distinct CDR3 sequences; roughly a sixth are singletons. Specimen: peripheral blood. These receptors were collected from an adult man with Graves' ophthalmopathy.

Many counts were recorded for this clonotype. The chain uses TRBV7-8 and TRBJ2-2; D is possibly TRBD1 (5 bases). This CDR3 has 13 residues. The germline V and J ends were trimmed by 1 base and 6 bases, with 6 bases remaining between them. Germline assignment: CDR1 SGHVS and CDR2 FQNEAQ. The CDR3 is CASSLEGPGELFF. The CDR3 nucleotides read TGTGCCAGCAGCTTAGAGGGGCCCGGGGAGCTGTTTTTT. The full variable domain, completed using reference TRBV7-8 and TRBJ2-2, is GAGVSQSPRYKVAKRGQDVALRCDPISGHVSLFWYQQALGQGPEFLTYFQNEAQLDKSGLPSDRFFAERPEGSVSTLKIQRTQQEDSAVYLCASSLEGPGELFFGEGSRLTVL.

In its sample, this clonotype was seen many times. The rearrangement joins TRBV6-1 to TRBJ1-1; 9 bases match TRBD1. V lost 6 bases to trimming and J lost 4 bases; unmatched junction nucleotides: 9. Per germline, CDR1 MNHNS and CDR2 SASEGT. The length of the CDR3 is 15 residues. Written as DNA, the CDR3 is TGTGCCAGCAGAACACGGGACAGGGAGGCCACTGAAGCTTTCTTT. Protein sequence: CASRTRDREATEAFF.

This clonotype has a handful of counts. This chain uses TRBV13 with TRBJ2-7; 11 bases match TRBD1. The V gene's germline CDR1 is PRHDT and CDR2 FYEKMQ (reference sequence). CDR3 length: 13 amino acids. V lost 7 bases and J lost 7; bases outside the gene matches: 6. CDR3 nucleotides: TGTGCCAGCAAGAAGGGGACAGGGGGAGAGCAGTACTTC. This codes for CASKKGTGGEQYF.

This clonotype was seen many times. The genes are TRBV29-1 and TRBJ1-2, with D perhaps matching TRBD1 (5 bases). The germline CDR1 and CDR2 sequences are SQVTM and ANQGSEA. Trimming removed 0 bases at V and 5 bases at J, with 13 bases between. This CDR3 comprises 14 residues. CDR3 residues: CSVEDQGRPYGYTF. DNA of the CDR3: TGCAGCGTTGAAGACCAGGGCCGCCCATATGGCTACACCTTC.

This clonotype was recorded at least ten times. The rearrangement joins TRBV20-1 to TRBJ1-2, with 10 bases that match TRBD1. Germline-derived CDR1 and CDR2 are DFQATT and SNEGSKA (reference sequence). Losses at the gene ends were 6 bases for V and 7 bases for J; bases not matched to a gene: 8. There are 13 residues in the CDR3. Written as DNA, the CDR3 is TGCAGTGCAAAGACAGGGGGCTCGGGTGGCTACACCTTC. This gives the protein CSAKTGGSGGYTF.

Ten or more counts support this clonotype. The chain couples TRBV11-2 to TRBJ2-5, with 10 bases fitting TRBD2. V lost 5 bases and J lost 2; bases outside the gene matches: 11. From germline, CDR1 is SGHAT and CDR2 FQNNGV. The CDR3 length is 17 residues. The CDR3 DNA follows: TGTGCCAGCAGCGCGCGGCCGGGACTAGCGCCTCAAGAGACCCAGTACTTC. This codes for CASSARPGLAPQETQYF.

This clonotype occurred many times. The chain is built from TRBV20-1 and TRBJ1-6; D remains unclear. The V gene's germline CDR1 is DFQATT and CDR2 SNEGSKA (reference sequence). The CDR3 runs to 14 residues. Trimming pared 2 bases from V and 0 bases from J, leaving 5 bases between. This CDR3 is CSARQSSYNSPLHF. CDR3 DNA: TGCAGTGCTAGACAGAGCTCCTATAATTCACCCCTCCACTTT.

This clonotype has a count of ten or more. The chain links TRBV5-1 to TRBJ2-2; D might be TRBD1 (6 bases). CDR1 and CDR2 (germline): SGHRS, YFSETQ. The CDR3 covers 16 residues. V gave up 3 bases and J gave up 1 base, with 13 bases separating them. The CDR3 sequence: CASSSGLGQNTGELFF. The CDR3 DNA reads TGCGCCAGCAGCTCCGGATTGGGACAGAACACCGGGGAGCTGTTTTTT.

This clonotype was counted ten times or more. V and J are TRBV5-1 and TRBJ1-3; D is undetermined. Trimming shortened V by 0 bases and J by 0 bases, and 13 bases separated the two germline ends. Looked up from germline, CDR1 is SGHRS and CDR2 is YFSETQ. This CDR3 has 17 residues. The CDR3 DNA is TGCGCCAGCAGCTTGGTAGGCGATATCCTCTCTGGAAACACCATATATTTT. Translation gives CASSLVGDILSGNTIYF.

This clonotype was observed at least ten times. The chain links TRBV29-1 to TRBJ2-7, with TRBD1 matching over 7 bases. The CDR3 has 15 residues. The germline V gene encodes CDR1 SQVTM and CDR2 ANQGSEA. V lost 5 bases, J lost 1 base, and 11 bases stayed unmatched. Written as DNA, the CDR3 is TGCAGCGTTTGCGAACTAAGACAGGGATCCTACGAGCAGTACTTC. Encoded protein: CSVCELRQGSYEQYF.

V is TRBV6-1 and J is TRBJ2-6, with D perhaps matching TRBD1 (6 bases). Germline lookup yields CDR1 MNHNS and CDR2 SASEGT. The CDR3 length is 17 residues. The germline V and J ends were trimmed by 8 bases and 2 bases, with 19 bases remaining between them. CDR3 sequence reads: CASDWTVSRPGANVLTF. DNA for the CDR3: TGTGCCAGCGACTGGACAGTTTCAAGACCTGGGGCCAACGTCCTGACTTTC.

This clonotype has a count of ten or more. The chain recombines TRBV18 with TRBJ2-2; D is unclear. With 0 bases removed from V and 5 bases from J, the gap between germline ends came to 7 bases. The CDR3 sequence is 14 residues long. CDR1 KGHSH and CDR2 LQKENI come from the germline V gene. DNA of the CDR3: TGTGCCAGCTCACCACCGGGATTTACCGGGGAGCTGTTTTTT. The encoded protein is CASSPPGFTGELFF.

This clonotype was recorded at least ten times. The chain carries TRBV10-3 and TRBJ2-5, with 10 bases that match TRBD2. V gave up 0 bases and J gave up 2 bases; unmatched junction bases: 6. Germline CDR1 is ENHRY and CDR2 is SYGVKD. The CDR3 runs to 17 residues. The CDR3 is CAISESFSGGLQETQYF. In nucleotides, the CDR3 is TGTGCCATCAGTGAGTCGTTTAGCGGGGGGCTACAAGAGACCCAGTACTTC.

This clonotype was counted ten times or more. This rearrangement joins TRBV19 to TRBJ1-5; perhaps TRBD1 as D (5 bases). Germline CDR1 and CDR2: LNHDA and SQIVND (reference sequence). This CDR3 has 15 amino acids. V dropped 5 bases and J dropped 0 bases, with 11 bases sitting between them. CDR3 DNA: TGTGCCAGTAGTCCGGACACCTATAGCAATCAGCCCCAGCATTTT. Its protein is CASSPDTYSNQPQHF.

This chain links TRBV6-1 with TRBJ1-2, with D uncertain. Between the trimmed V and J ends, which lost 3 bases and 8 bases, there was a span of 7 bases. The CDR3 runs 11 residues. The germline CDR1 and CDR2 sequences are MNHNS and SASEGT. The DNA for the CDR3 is TGTGCCAGCAGTGAGCCTGCGGGCTACACCTTC. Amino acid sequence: CASSEPAGYTF.

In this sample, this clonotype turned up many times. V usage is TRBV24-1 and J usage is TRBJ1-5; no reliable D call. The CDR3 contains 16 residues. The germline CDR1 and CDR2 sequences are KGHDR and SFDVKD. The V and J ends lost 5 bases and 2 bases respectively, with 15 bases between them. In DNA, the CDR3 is TGTGCCACCAGTGCCGCCCCCCCGCCTGGCAATCAGCCCCAGCATTTT. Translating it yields CATSAAPPPGNQPQHF.

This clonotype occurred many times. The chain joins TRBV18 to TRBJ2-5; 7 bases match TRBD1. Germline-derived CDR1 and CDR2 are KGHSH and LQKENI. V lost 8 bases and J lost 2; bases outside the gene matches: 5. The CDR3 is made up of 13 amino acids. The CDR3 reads CASDRTGQETQYF. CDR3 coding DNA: TGTGCCAGCGACCGGACAGGTCAAGAGACCCAGTACTTC.

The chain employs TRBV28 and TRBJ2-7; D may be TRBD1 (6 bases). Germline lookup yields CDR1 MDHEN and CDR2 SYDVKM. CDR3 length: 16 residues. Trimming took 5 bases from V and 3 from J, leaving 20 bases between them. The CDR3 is CASSPSWTANYYEQYF. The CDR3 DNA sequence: TGTGCCAGCAGTCCCTCCTGGACAGCAAACTACTACGAGCAGTACTTC.

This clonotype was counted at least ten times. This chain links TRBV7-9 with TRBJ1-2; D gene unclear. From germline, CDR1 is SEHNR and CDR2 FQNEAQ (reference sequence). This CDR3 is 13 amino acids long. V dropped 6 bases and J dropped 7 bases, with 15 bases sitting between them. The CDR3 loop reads CASSLERSRGYTF. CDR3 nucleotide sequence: TGTGCCAGCAGTCTTGAGAGGTCGCGTGGCTACACCTTC.

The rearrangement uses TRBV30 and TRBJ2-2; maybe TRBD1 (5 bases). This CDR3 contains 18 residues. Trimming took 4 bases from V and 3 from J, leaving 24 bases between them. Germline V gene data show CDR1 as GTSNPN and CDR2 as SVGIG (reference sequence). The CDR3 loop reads CAWKGPPMGTGYTGELFF. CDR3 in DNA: TGTGCCTGGAAAGGCCCGCCTATGGGAACAGGTTACACCGGGGAGCTGTTTTTT.

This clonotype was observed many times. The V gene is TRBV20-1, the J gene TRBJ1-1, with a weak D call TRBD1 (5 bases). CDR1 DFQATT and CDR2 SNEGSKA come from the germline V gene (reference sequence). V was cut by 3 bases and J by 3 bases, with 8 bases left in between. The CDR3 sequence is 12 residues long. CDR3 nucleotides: TGCAGTGCTAGGGGGGGGGACACTGAAGCTTTCTTT. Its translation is CSARGGDTEAFF.

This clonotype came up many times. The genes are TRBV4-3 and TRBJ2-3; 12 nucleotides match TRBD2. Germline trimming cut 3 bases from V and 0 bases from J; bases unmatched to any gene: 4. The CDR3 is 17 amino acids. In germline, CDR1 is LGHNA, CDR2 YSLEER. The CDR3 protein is CASSQLAGGSSTDTQYF. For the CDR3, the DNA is TGCGCCAGCAGCCAGCTAGCGGGGGGGTCTAGCACAGATACGCAGTATTTT.

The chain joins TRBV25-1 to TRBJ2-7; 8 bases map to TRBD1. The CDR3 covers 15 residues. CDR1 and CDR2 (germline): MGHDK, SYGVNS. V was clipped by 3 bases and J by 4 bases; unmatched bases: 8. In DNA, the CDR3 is TGTGCCAGCAGTGACGACAGGGGATCAAGGTACGAGCAGTACTTC. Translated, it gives CASSDDRGSRYEQYF.

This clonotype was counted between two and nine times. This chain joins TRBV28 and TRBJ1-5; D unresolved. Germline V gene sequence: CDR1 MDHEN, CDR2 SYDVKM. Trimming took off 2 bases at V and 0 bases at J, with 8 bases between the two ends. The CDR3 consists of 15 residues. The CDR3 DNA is TGTGCCAGCAGTTTACATGGATATAGCAATCAGCCCCAGCATTTT. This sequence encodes CASSLHGYSNQPQHF.

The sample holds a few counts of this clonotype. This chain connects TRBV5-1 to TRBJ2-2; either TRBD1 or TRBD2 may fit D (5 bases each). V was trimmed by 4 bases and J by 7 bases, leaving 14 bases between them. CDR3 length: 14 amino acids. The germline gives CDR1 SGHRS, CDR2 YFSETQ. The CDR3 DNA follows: TGCGCCAGCAGCGCCACCGGGACGGACGGGGAGCTGTTTTTT. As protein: CASSATGTDGELFF. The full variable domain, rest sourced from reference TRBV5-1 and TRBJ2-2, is KAGVTQTPRYLIKTRGQQVTLSCSPISGHRSVSWYQQTPGQGLQFLFEYFSETQRNKGNFPGRFSGRQFSNSRSEMNVSTLELGDSALYLCASSATGTDGELFFGEGSRLTVL.

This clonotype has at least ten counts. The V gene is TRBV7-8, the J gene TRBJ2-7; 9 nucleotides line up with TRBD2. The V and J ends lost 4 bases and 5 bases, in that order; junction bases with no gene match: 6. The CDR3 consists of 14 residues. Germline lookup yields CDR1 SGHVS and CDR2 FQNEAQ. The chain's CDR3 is CASSYRTSVNEQYF. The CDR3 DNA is TGTGCCAGCAGCTACAGGACTAGCGTAAACGAGCAGTACTTC.